The TCR beta chain described here comes from a study of T cell repertoires in cytomegalovirus infection (dated by TCRdb to about 2019). For the wider study: Peptide stimulations targeted recently identified HLA-C-restricted CMV epitopes, whose presentation resists viral immunomodulation, together with well-studied HLA-B-restricted epitopes. Donor HLA type was relevant to the analysis, because carriage of CMV infection together with the matching HLA type was indicated by public TCR beta signatures.

Details on this clonotype: Its antigen specificity is not known. There are no base qualities to consult, and no much larger clone falls within one base.

Sequencing used an Illumina HiSeq 1500. TCRdb itself trimmed the public reads at Q25 with fastp, ran MiXCR and retained productive beta chains. Rows are combined by CDR3 protein, so each entry shows the most common genes and DNA. Within this sample are some 200,000 distinct CDR3 sequences, with 38% of them counted one time only. 59% of the sample goes to the ten largest clones. Study-level results and caveats: The ex vivo response was dominated by HLA-C-restricted CMV-specific TCR beta clonotypes, and the single most frequent clonotype in two of eight donors was supplied by these HLA-C-restricted clonotypes. In both this cohort and an independent cohort of more than 350 donors, the cumulative frequency of public TCR beta family members distinguished carriers of CMV infection plus the relevant HLA type.

The intended sense of this specimen's treatment or condition label: in vitro stimulation with specific CMV peptide epitopes to enrich CMV-specific T cells. For CDR1 and CDR2, the germline V gene (reference sequence) lists DFQATT and SNEGSKA. Trimming leaves V shorter by 3 bases and J shorter by 3 bases, with the junction holding 6 bases beyond the gene matches. Including cysteine and phenylalanine, the CDR3 has 15 amino acids. The only DNA kept is the CDR3, 45 bases in frame from the first base. Here the sequenced sample was CD8+ T cells from cultured PBMCs, taken from culture after CMV antigen stimulation. The clonotype originates from a human donor in good health (CMV status not recorded). Some clones in this sample may be carry-over from other donors' samples. The chain is encoded by TRBV20-1 joined to TRBJ2-2; the central 8 bases match TRBD2. The CDR3 here reads CSASLAGHYTGELFF. The DNA sequence follows: TGCAGTGCTAGCCTAGCGGGCCATTACACCGGGGAGCTGTTTTTT.